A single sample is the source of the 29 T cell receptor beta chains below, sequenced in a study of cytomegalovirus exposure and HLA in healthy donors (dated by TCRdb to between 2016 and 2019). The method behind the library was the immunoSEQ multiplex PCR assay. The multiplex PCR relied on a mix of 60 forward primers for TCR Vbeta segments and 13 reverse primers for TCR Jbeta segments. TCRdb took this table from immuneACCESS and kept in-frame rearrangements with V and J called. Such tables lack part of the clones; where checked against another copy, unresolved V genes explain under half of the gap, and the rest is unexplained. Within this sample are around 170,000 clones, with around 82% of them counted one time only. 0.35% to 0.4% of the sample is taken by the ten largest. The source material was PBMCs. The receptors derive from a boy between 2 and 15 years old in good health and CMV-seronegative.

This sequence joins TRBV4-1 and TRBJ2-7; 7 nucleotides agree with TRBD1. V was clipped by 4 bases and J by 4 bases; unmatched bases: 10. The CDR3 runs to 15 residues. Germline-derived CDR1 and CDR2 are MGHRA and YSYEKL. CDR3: CASSRGTDRSYEQYF. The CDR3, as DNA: TGCGCCAGCAGCCGGGGGACAGACCGATCGTACGAGCAGTACTTC.

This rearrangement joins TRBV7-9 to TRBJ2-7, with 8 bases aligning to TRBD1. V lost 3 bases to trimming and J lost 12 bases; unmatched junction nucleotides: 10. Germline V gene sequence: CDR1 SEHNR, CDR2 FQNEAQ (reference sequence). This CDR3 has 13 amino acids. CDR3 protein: CASSFVGTGEGYF. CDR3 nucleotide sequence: TGTGCCAGCAGCTTCGTTGGGACAGGTGAGGGGTACTTC.

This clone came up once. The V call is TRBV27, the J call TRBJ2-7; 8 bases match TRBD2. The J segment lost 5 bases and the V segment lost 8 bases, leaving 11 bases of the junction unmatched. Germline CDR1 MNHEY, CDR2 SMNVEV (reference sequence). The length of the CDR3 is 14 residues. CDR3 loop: CASGRTSSNNEQYF. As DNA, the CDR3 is TGTGCCAGCGGGCGGACTAGCTCTAATAACGAGCAGTACTTC.

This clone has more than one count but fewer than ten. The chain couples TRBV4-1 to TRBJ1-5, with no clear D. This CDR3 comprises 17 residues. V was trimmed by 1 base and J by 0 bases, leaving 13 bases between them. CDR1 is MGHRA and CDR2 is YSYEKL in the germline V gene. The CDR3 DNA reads TGCGCCAGCAGCCAAGCCCCAGTCGGGAGTAGCAATCAGCCCCAGCATTTT. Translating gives CASSQAPVGSSNQPQHF.

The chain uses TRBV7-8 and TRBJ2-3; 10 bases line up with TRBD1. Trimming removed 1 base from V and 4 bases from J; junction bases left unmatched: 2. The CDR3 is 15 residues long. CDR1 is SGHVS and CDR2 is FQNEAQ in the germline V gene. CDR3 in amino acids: CASSLGDRGADTQYF. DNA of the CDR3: TGTGCCAGCAGCTTAGGGGACAGGGGAGCAGATACGCAGTATTTT.

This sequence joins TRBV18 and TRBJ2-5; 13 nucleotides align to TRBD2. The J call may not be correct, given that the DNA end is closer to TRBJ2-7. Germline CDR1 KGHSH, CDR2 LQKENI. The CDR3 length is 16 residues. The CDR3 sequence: CASSSPGLAGAYEQYF. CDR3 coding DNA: TGTGCCAGCTCGTCACCCGGACTAGCGGGGGCCTACGAGCAGTACTTC.

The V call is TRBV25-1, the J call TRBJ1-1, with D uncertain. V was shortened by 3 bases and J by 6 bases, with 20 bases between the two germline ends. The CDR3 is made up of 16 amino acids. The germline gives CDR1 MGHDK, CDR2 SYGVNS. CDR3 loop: CASSDPRGGRYAEAFF. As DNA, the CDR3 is TGTGCCAGCAGTGATCCCCGCGGAGGGCGGTATGCTGAAGCTTTCTTT.

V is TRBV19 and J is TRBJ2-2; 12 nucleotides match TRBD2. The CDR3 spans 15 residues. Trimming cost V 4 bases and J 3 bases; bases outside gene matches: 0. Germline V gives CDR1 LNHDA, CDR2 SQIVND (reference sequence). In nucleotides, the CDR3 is TGTGCCAGTAGTAGACTAGCGGGAGACACCGGGGAGCTGTTTTTT. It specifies CASSRLAGDTGELFF.

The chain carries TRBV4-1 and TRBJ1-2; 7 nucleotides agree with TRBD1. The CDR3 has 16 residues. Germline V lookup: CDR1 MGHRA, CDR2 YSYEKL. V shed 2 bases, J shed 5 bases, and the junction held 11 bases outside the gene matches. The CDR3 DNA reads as TGCGCCAGCAGCCAACCGACAGGGAGATTTGGATATGGCTACACCTTC. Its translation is CASSQPTGRFGYGYTF.

DNA of the CDR3: TGTGCCAGCCCCAGGGAGGGAAGCAATCAGCCCCAGCATTTT. This gives the protein CASPREGSNQPQHF. The chain employs TRBV6-8 and TRBJ1-5; D perhaps matches TRBD1 (5 bases). Germline V gene data show CDR1 as MNHGY and CDR2 as SAAAGT. V lost 8 bases and J 1 base, leaving 12 bases between the germline ends. The CDR3 length is 14 residues.

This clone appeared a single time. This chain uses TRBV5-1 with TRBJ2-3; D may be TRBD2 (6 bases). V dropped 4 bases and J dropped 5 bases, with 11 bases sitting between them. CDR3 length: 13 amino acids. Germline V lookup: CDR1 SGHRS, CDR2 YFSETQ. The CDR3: CASSPGEQDTQYF. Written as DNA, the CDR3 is TGCGCCAGCAGCCCGGGGGAACAAGATACGCAGTATTTT. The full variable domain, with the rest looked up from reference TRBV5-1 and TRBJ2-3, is KAGVTQTPRYLIKTRGQQVTLSCSPISGHRSVSWYQQTPGQGLQFLFEYFSETQRNKGNFPGRFSGRQFSNSRSEMNVSTLELGDSALYLCASSPGEQDTQYFGPGTRLTVL.

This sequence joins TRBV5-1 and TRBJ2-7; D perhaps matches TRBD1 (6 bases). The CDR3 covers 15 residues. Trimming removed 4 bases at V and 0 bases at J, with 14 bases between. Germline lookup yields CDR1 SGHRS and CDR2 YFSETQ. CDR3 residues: CASSPSTGSSYEQYF. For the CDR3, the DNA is TGCGCCAGCAGCCCCTCCACAGGGAGCTCCTACGAGCAGTACTTC.

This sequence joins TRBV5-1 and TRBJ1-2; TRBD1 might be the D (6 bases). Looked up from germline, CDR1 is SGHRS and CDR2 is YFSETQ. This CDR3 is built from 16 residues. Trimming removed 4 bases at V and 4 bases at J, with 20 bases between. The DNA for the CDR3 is TGCGCCAGCAGCCCCCGGGACACCGCTTTGGGCTATGGCTACACCTTC. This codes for CASSPRDTALGYGYTF.

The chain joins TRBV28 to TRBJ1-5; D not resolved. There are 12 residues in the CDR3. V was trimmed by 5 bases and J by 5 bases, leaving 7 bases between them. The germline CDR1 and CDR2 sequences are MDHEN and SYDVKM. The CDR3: CASSQAHQPQHF. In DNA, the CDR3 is TGTGCCAGCAGTCAGGCTCATCAGCCCCAGCATTTT.

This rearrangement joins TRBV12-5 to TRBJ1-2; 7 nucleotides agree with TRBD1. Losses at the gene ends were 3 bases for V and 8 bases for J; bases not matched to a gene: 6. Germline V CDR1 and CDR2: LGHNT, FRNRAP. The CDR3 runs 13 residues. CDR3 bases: TGTGCTAGTGGTTTCGACAGGGACGGGGGCTACACCTTC. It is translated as CASGFDRDGGYTF.

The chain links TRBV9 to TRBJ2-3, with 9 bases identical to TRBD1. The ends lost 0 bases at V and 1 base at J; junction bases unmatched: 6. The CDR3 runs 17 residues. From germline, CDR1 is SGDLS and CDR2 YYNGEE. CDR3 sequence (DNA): TGTGCCAGCAGCGTAGGGGACAGGGCTTTTGGCACAGATACGCAGTATTTT. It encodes CASSVGDRAFGTDTQYF.

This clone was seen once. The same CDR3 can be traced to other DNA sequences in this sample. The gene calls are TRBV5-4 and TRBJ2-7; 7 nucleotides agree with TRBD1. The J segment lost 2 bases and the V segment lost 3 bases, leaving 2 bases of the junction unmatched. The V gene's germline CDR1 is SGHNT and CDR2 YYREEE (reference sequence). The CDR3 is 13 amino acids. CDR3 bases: TGTGCCAGCAGCTCACAGGGGACCTACGAGCAGTACTTC. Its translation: CASSSQGTYEQYF.

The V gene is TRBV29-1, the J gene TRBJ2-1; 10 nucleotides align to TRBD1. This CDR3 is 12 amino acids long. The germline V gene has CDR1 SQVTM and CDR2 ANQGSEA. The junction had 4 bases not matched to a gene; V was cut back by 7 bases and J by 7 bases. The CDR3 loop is CSGQGAINEQFF. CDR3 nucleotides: TGCAGCGGACAGGGGGCTATTAATGAGCAGTTCTTC.

The CDR3: CASSRPGSGNTIYF. CDR3 bases: TGTGCCAGCTCCCGACCAGGCTCTGGAAACACCATATATTTT. This rearrangement joins TRBV18 to TRBJ1-3; D unresolved. Germline-derived CDR1 and CDR2 are KGHSH and LQKENI. The CDR3 totals 14 residues. V was shortened by 6 bases and J by 0 bases, with 9 bases between the two germline ends.

The CDR3 DNA is TGTGCCAGCAGCCAATGGACTAGCGGGATCTCTGGGGCCAACGTCCTGACTTTC. It specifies CASSQWTSGISGANVLTF. The chain combines TRBV4-2 with TRBJ2-6, with 12 bases matching TRBD2. Germline V gene lookup returns CDR1 LGHNA and CDR2 YNFKEQ. The J segment lost 0 bases and the V segment lost 2 bases, leaving 2 bases of the junction unmatched. The CDR3 consists of 18 residues.

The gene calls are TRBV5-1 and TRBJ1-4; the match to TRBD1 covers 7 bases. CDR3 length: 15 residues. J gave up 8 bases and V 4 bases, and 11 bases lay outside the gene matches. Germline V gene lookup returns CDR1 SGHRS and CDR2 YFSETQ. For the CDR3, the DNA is TGCGCCAGCAGCCCAGGACAGGCTTGGGGGGAAAAACTGTTTTTT. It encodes CASSPGQAWGEKLFF. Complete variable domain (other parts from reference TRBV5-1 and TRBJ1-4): KAGVTQTPRYLIKTRGQQVTLSCSPISGHRSVSWYQQTPGQGLQFLFEYFSETQRNKGNFPGRFSGRQFSNSRSEMNVSTLELGDSALYLCASSPGQAWGEKLFFGSGTQLSVL.

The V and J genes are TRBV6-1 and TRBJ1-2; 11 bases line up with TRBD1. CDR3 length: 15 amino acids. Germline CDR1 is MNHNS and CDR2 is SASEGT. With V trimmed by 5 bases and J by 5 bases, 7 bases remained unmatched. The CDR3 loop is CASSLRTGGSYGYTF. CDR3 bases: TGTGCCAGCAGTCTCCGGACAGGGGGCAGTTATGGCTACACCTTC.

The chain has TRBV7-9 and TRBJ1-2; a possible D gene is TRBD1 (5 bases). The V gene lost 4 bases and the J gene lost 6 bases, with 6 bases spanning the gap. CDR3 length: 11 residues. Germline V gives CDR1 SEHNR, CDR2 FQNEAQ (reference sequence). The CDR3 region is CASSSQDGYTF. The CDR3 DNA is TGTGCCAGCAGCTCACAGGATGGCTACACCTTC.

In nucleotides, the CDR3 is TGTGCCAGCAGCTTAGCGGAGGCCCCGGGGGAAAAACTGTTTTTT. Translation gives CASSLAEAPGEKLFF. J is TRBJ1-4 and V is TRBV7-6; no clear D. Trimming took 0 bases from V and 8 from J, leaving 13 bases between them. This CDR3 region has 15 residues. From germline, CDR1 is SGHVS and CDR2 FNYEAQ.

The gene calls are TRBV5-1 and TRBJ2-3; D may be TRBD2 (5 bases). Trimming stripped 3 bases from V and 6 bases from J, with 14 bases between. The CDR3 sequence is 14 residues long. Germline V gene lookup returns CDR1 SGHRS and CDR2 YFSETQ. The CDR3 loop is CASSSGTRGDTQYF. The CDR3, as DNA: TGCGCCAGCAGCTCGGGAACTAGAGGCGATACGCAGTATTTT.

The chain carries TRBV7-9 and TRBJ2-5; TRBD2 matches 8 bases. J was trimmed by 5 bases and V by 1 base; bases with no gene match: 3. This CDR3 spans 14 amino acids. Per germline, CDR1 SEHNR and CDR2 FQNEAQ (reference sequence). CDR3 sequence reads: CASSLDGGAETQYF. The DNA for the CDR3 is TGTGCCAGCAGCTTAGACGGGGGGGCGGAGACCCAGTACTTC.

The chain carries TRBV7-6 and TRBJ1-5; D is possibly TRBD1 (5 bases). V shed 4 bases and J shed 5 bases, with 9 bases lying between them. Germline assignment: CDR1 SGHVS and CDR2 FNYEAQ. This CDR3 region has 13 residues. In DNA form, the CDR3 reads TGTGCCAGCAGCTCGGACACAGATCAGCCCCAGCATTTT. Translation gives CASSSDTDQPQHF.

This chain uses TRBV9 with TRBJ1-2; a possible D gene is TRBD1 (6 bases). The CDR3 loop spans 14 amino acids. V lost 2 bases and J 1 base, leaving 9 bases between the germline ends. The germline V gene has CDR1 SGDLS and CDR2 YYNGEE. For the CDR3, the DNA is TGTGCCAGCAGCGTTACAGGGCTTAACTATGGCTACACCTTC. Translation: CASSVTGLNYGYTF.

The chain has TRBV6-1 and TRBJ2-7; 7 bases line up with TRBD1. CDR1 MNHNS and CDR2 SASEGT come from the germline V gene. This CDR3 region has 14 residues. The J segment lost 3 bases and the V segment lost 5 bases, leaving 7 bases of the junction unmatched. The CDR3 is CASSIIRDSYEQYF. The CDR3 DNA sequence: TGTGCCAGCAGTATAATCCGGGACAGCTACGAGCAGTACTTC.